This entry features one T cell receptor beta chain sequence. Its cognate antigen is unknown. These data come from a study of T-cell memory formation after mild COVID-19. Study-wide findings and caveats: Those CD4+ clones that contracted were mainly in CM and EM (CD8+ ones in EMRA). Specificity for SARS-CoV-2 was not confirmed among the second-wave clones peaking on day 37.

CDR3 length: 19 amino acids. The germline CDR1 and CDR2 sequences are MDHEN and SYDVKM. The V segment lost 3 bases and the J segment 0 bases; nucleotides outside the gene matches: 12. TCRdb reprocessed the 5' RACE reads via MiXCR and lists one record per CDR3 protein. The data contain some 340,000 distinct CDR3 sequences, 10% to 15% of them singletons. The sequencing input was PBMCs or a T cell subset sorted from them (not recorded which). The clonotype comes from a young man who had mild COVID-19 (a few samples of this study predate the infection). Cell type and time point are not known. The chain couples TRBV28 to TRBJ2-3; 10 positions agree with TRBD2. This CDR3 reads CASSFNLQRGGSSTDTQYF. For the CDR3, the DNA is TGTGCCAGCAGTTTTAATTTACAGCGGGGGGGATCTAGCACAGATACGCAGTATTTT.